This is a list of T cell receptor beta chains from one sample in a study of blood T cell repertoires in COVID-19. Clones were read by immunoSEQ multiplex PCR, and TCRdb kept only the in-frame ones, dropping some. Counted here are around 230,000 clones, 70% to 90% occurring once; the ten biggest clones make up 11%. The sequenced sample was peripheral blood. These TCRs come from a man over 45 with COVID-19, enrolled during active disease. Both conserved end residues are trimmed from each CDR3. Size is omitted from some rows. Given values are once, few, many or a class for expanded clones.

size	length	V	J	CDR3
NA	13	TRBV2	TRBJ1-1	ASMRDRGSNTEAF
NA	14	TRBV24-1	TRBJ2-2	ATSDRTGANTGELF
NA	15	TRBV9	TRBJ2-3	ASSGGTSGSIRGTQY
NA	11	TRBV29-1	TRBJ1-2	SVGFGSERGYT
NA	15	TRBV4-1	TRBJ2-2	ASSQVLQDANTGELF
NA	14	TRBV6-2/TRBV6-3	TRBJ2-5	ASSYLPSGGQETQY
NA	14	TRBV5-1	TRBJ1-3	ASSLDGHNSGNTIY
NA	9	TRBV2	TRBJ1-5	ASSGQSSQH
NA	11	TRBV7-8	TRBJ1-5	ASSPRSNQPQH
NA	9	TRBV6-6	TRBJ1-1	ASRGQTEAF
NA	13	TRBV10-3	TRBJ1-1	AISHRRGENTEAF
NA	11	TRBV29-1	TRBJ1-1	SVVSRGHTEAF
few	10	TRBV2	TRBJ1-2	ASNSGAEGYT
NA	12	TRBV18	TRBJ2-1	ASSPRTGGSEQF
NA	15	TRBV21-1	TRBJ1-6	ASSHRGRGFRNSPLH
NA	14	TRBV6-1	TRBJ2-7	ASSDTASGRSYEQY
NA	12	TRBV5-4	TRBJ1-4	ASSTGQAGEKLF
once	15	TRBV9	TRBJ2-1	ASSGPSGSRSYNEQF
NA	10	TRBV2	TRBJ1-3	ASSVSGNTIY
NA	13	TRBV24-1	TRBJ2-3	ATSDHGQGLDTQY
NA	13	TRBV19	TRBJ1-5	ASSMRQLGNQPQH
NA	13	TRBV5-5	TRBJ1-5	ASSFESGVNQPQH
once	12	TRBV5-4	TRBJ1-2	ASTSYRGDYGYT
NA	11	TRBV30	TRBJ2-7	AWRAPGGYEQY
NA	13	TRBV6-5	TRBJ2-4	ASSPPGGAKNIQY
NA	10	TRBV20-1	TRBJ1-2	SASRGDYGYT
NA	12	TRBV6-5	TRBJ1-2	ASRGLDRAYGYT
NA	14	TRBV19	TRBJ1-2	ASSSGLQGFDYGYT
NA	12	TRBV5-1	TRBJ2-7	ASSKNAGDYEQY
NA	15	TRBV15	TRBJ2-1	ATSRDSGGLSDNEQF
NA	14	TRBV6-5	TRBJ2-1	ASSSRQGASGNEQF
NA	17	TRBV4-1	TRBJ2-5	ASSQDLSVSGRAWETQY
NA	14	TRBV21-1	TRBJ1-2	APSRTGLLANYGYT
NA	13	TRBV18	TRBJ2-1	ASSPAGSAYNEQF
few	12	TRBV30	TRBJ2-6	ARHGGSGANVLT
NA	11	TRBV19	TRBJ2-5	ASGLALLETQY